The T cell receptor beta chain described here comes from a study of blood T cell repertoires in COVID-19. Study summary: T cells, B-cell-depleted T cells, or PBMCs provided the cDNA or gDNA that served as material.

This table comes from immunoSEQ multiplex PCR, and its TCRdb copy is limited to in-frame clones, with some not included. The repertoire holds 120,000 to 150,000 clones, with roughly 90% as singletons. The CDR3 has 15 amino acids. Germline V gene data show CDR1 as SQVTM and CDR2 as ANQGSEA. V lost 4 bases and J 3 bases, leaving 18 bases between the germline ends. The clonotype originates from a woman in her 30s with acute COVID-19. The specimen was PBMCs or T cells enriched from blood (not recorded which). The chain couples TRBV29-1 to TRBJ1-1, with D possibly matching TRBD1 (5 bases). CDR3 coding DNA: TGCAGCGTTGGTTCTCTATGGGGCTCCGACACTGAAGCTTTCTTT. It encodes CSVGSLWGSDTEAFF.